This T cell receptor beta chain was recorded in a study of graft-versus-host responses after intestinal transplantation. Study-wide points: Early declines in HvG clones that occurred post-transplant were associated with peak circulating GvH clone levels.

Clones were sequenced by immunoSEQ multiplex PCR, and TCRdb holds only the in-frame ones, with some missing. The sample holds tens of thousands of clones, 84% seen once. A word on this clone: Its antigen is still unknown.

The CDR3 is 16 residues long. V was cut by 4 bases and J by 2 bases, with 17 bases left in between. Germline lookup yields CDR1 SGHVS and CDR2 FQNEAQ. Sequencing used unstimulated CD4+ T cells sorted from spleen or lymph node cells, obtained before transplant. The origin of this receptor is a human donor who was the organ donor for an intestinal transplant. This chain joins TRBV7-8 and TRBJ1-1; perhaps TRBD1 as D (6 bases). The CDR3 loop is CASSSGHSRGNTEAFF. CDR3 DNA: TGTGCCAGCAGCTCAGGACACTCCAGGGGTAACACTGAAGCTTTCTTT.